One sample yielded the 15 T cell receptor beta chains listed below, sequenced in a study of T cell repertoires in cytomegalovirus infection. Which antigens these TCRs recognize remains unknown. TCRdb itself ran the reads through MiXCR, one entry per CDR3 protein. Counted here are 90,000 to 110,000 distinct CDR3 sequences, 25% to 30% occurring once; the ten biggest clones make up about 81%. Material: CD8+ T cells from cultured PBMCs, obtained from culture after CMV antigen stimulation. The receptors shown here come from a human donor in good health (CMV status not recorded). Some clones in this sample may be carry-over from other donors' samples.

A few counts support this clonotype. The chain joins TRBV7-9 to TRBJ2-7; possibly TRBD1 for D (5 bases). Between the trimmed V and J ends, which lost 6 bases and 1 base, there was a span of 13 bases. This CDR3 is 14 amino acids long. The germline gives CDR1 SEHNR, CDR2 FQNEAQ (reference sequence). CDR3 loop: CASSPAGKSYEQYF. In nucleotides, the CDR3 is TGTGCCAGCAGTCCAGCAGGGAAATCCTACGAGCAGTACTTC.

The V call is TRBV6-1, the J call TRBJ2-5, with 7 bases identical to TRBD2. From germline, CDR1 is MNHNS and CDR2 SASEGT. With 2 bases clipped from V and 4 bases from J, the junction kept 7 bases outside the gene matches. The CDR3 runs 15 residues. The CDR3 protein is CASSENRGGSETQYF. The CDR3 DNA reads TGTGCCAGCAGTGAAAATCGGGGAGGGTCAGAGACCCAGTACTTC.

This clonotype was detected a few times. The rearrangement links TRBV12-3 or TRBV12-4 to TRBJ1-1, with D tentatively TRBD1 (5 bases). V dropped 5 bases and J dropped 1 base, with 11 bases sitting between them. This CDR3 contains 14 residues. The CDR3 nucleotides are TGTGCCAGCAGTATCGACAGCACGAACACTGAAGCTTTCTTT. Translated: CASSIDSTNTEAFF.

This clonotype was counted many times. The chain is built from TRBV7-8 and TRBJ2-7, with D hard to call. Trimming pared 3 bases from V and 12 bases from J, leaving 15 bases between. Germline V gene data show CDR1 as SGHVS and CDR2 as FQNEAQ. The CDR3 covers 12 residues. CDR3 DNA sequence: TGTGCCAGCAGCTTTTCGGGCGGACCCTGGTACTTC. Translated: CASSFSGGPWYF. The entire variable domain, with the rest obtained from reference TRBV7-8 and TRBJ2-7, is as follows: GAGVSQSPRYKVAKRGQDVALRCDPISGHVSLFWYQQALGQGPEFLTYFQNEAQLDKSGLPSDRFFAERPEGSVSTLKIQRTQQEDSAVYLCASSFSGGPWYFGPGTRLTVT.

The chain combines TRBV29-1 with TRBJ2-2; D is ambiguous. The germline CDR1 and CDR2 sequences are SQVTM and ANQGSEA. V shed 6 bases and J shed 4 bases, with 12 bases lying between them. This CDR3 is 13 amino acids long. CDR3 protein: CSVLTDLTGELFF. The CDR3 nucleotides are TGCAGCGTACTGACGGATCTCACCGGGGAGCTGTTTTTT.

This clonotype appeared once. CDR3 DNA: TGTGCCAGCAGTCTCATAAACCTGAACACTGAAGCTTTCTTT. Translation: CASSLINLNTEAFF. The chain has TRBV6-6 and TRBJ1-1; D is unclear. Per the germline V gene, CDR1 is MNHNY and CDR2 is SVGAGI (reference sequence). Between the trimmed V and J ends, which lost 5 bases and 0 bases, there was a span of 10 bases. The CDR3 is 14 amino acids.

The rearrangement joins TRBV11-1 to TRBJ2-1, with 10 nucleotides matching TRBD1. This CDR3 contains 16 residues. With 4 bases clipped from V and 8 bases from J, the junction kept 11 bases outside the gene matches. CDR1 is SGHAT, CDR2 FQDESV, per germline (reference sequence). The CDR3 sequence is CASSSLPGQGTHEQFF. Here the CDR3 DNA reads TGTGCCAGCAGCTCCCTACCGGGACAGGGGACCCATGAGCAGTTCTTC.

V usage is TRBV20-1 and J usage is TRBJ2-3; no definite D call. This CDR3 region has 14 residues. The V gene's germline CDR1 is DFQATT and CDR2 SNEGSKA (reference sequence). V dropped 1 base and J dropped 0 bases, with 8 bases sitting between them. The DNA for the CDR3 is TGCAGTGCTAGAGCGGGTTCGAGCACAGATACGCAGTATTTT. Protein sequence: CSARAGSSTDTQYF.

V and J are TRBV24-1 and TRBJ2-7; 10 bases match TRBD1. Germline trimming cut 4 bases from V and 2 bases from J; bases unmatched to any gene: 7. The CDR3 runs 16 residues. Germline V gene sequence: CDR1 KGHDR, CDR2 SFDVKD. The CDR3 region is CATSDSGTGAPYEQYF. CDR3 in DNA: TGTGCCACCAGTGACTCCGGGACAGGGGCCCCCTACGAGCAGTACTTC.

V usage is TRBV19 and J usage is TRBJ2-1; 10 positions agree with TRBD2. V lost 3 bases, J lost 0 bases, and 5 bases stayed unmatched. CDR3 length: 17 amino acids. Germline lookup yields CDR1 LNHDA and CDR2 SQIVND (reference sequence). CDR3 DNA: TGTGCCAGTAGTATGGGACTAGCGTTGAGCTCCTACAATGAGCAGTTCTTC. Translation gives CASSMGLALSSYNEQFF.

This clonotype was counted a few times. This chain joins TRBV28 and TRBJ2-1; tentative D call: TRBD1 (5 bases). The V and J ends lost 2 bases and 0 bases respectively, with 14 bases between them. Germline CDR1 MDHEN, CDR2 SYDVKM. The CDR3 contains 17 residues. CDR3 protein: CASSLGAGRSSYNEQFF. CDR3 sequence (DNA): TGTGCCAGCAGTTTAGGGGCAGGTCGAAGCTCCTACAATGAGCAGTTCTTC.

With regard to this clonotype: One junction end does not reproduce the germline sequence, and a read error may be involved. The rearrangement uses TRBV6-2 or TRBV6-3 and TRBJ2-7; D not certain. CDR1 and CDR2 (germline): MNHEY, SVGEGT. The CDR3 loop spans 13 amino acids. The DNA of the CDR3 is TGTACCAGCAGTTACGGGCACCTCTACGAGCAGTACTTC. Translating gives CTSSYGHLYEQYF.

This clonotype was counted a few times. The chain couples TRBV9 to TRBJ2-1, with a tentative D call TRBD2 (5 bases). The CDR3 is made up of 13 amino acids. The V gene's germline CDR1 is SGDLS and CDR2 YYNGEE. V was pared by 4 bases and J by 7 bases, with 12 bases between. CDR3 DNA: TGTGCCAGCAGCTTCACTTCGGGGAATGAGCAGTTCTTC. Translating gives CASSFTSGNEQFF.

This clonotype was recorded a few times. This rearrangement joins TRBV19 to TRBJ2-2; D is uncertain. CDR3 length: 11 amino acids. The ends were cut back, 8 bases at V and 5 bases at J, with 6 bases in the middle. Germline V gives CDR1 LNHDA, CDR2 SQIVND (reference sequence). The CDR3 nucleotides are TGTGCCAGTTTTAGGACCGGGGAGCTGTTTTTT. This codes for CASFRTGELFF.

This chain uses TRBV9 with TRBJ2-7, with D perhaps matching TRBD1 (6 bases). CDR3 length: 16 residues. Trimming took 4 bases from V and 5 from J, leaving 22 bases between them. Germline V gene data show CDR1 as SGDLS and CDR2 as YYNGEE. CDR3 nucleotide sequence: TGTGCCAGCAGCCTGGTAAACGGCGGCCCAGGGGACGAGCAGTACTTC. It translates to CASSLVNGGPGDEQYF.